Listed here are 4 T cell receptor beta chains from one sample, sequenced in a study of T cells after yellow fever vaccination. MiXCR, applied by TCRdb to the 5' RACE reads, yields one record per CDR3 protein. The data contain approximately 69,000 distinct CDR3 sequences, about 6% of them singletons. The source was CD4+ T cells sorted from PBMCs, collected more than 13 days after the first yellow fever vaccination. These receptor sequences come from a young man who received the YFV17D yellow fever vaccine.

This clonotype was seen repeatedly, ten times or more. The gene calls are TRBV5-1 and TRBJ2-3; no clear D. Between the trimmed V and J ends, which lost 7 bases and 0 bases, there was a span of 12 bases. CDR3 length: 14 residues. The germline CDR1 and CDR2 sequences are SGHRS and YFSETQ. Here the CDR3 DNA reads TGCGCCAGCTCCCCCCGACTGAGCACAGATACGCAGTATTTT. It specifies CASSPRLSTDTQYF.

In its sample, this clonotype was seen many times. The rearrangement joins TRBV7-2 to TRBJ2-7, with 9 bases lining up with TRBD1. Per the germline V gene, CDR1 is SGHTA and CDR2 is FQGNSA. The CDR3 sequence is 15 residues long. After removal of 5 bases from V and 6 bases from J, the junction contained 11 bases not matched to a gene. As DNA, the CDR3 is TGTGCCAGCAGCCGAAGGGGACAGGGAGATGGCGAGCAGTACGTC. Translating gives CASSRRGQGDGEQYV.

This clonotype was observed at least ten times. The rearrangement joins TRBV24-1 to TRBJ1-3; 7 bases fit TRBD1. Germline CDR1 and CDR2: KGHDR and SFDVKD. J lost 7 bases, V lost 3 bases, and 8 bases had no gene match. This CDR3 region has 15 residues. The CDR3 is CATSDPNGRGNTIYF. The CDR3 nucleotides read TGTGCCACCAGTGATCCCAACGGCAGGGGGAACACCATATATTTT.

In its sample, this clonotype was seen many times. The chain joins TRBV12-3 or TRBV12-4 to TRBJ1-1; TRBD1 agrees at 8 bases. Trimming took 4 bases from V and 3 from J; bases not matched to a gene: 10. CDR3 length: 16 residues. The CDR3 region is CASSSPGQGWDTEAFF. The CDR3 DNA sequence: TGTGCCAGCAGTTCCCCCGGACAGGGCTGGGACACTGAAGCTTTCTTT.